Sequencing of this T cell receptor beta chain was carried out in a study of OX40 agonist ivuxolimab in advanced cancers. Study-wide background: Intravenous ivuxolimab was administered to patients every 2 weeks at 0.01 to 10 mg/kg. Patients with prior anti-PD-1, anti-PD-L1 or anti-CTLA-4 therapy were eligible; about 41% had some.

V shed 6 bases and J shed 1 base, with 12 bases lying between them. The CDR3 has 14 amino acids. CDR1 and CDR2 (germline): MNHNS, SASEGT. This clone was seen just once. Antigen unknown. Study-wide points: Partial responders at 0.1-3.0 mg/kg had among the lowest clonal expansion.

People who had autoimmune disease history or systemic immunosuppression were excluded. Measured with immunoSEQ multiplex PCR; TCRdb has only the in-frame clones, and not every one. Of roughly 53,000 clones in the sample, under 90% were seen once. Sample: CD4+ or CD8+ T cells sorted from blood, taken in a trial of the OX40 agonist ivuxolimab. V is TRBV6-1 and J is TRBJ1-2; D is perhaps TRBD1 (5 bases). This clonotype was sampled from an adult with an advanced solid tumor such as melanoma, head and neck, liver or kidney cancer. The CDR3 coding sequence is TGTGCCAGCAGGCCCCCGGGGGTTAACTATGGCTACACCTTC. Translating gives CASRPPGVNYGYTF.